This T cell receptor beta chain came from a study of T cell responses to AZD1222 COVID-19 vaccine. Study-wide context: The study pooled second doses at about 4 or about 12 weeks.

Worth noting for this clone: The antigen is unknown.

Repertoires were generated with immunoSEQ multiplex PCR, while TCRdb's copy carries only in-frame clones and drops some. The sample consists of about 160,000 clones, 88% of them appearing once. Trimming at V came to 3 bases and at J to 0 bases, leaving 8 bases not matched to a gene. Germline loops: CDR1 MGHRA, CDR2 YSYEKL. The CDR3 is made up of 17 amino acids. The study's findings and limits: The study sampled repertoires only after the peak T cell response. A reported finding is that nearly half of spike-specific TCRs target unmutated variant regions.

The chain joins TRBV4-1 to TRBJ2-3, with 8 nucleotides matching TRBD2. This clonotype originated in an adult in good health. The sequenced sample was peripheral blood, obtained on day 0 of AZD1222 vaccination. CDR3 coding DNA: TGCGCCAGCAGCCATCCTCCTAGCGGGTTGAGCACAGATACGCAGTATTTT. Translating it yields CASSHPPSGLSTDTQYF.